This TCR beta chain was captured by sequencing in a study of T cell changes during pregnancy in multiple sclerosis. This clone occurred a few times. Method: immunoSEQ multiplex PCR; TCRdb's copy keeps in-frame clones and lacks some. Seen here are approximately 68,000 clones, 90% to 95% observed once, and the top ten hold roughly 1.4%. Germline assignment: CDR1 SGHVS and CDR2 FQNEAQ. Between the trimmed V and J ends, which lost 2 bases and 4 bases, there was a span of 14 bases. This CDR3 comprises 15 residues. The chain links TRBV7-8 to TRBJ1-2; D might be TRBD1 (6 bases). The sequence came from a female donor with multiple sclerosis, enrolled in a pregnancy study. The input for sequencing was peripheral blood, taken in the second trimester of pregnancy. Here the CDR3 DNA reads TGTGCCAGCAGCTTAACAGGGCAGGGGATCTATGGCTACACCTTC. Encoded protein: CASSLTGQGIYGYTF.